This section outlines one T cell receptor (beta chain) sequence together with its context. TCRdb re-called the 5' RACE reads through MiXCR, storing one row per CDR3 protein. The table shows some 40,000 distinct CDR3 sequences, with roughly 29% occurring only once. The CDR3 is 13 amino acids. The V gene lost 4 bases and the J gene lost 0 bases, with 6 bases spanning the gap. Germline V gene sequence: CDR1 SGHRS, CDR2 YFSETQ. The TCR comes from a female donor with breast cancer. Sequencing was performed on memory CD4+ T cells sorted from a lymph node. Subset here: memory CD4+ T cells, CD4+CD45RO+CD25-. The chain recombines TRBV5-1 with TRBJ2-3; D gene unclear. The CDR3 DNA is TGCGCCAGCAGCGCCCCTAGCACAGATACGCAGTATTTT. Translated, it gives CASSAPSTDTQYF. Full variable domain (remainder filled in from reference TRBV5-1 and TRBJ2-3): KAGVTQTPRYLIKTRGQQVTLSCSPISGHRSVSWYQQTPGQGLQFLFEYFSETQRNKGNFPGRFSGRQFSNSRSEMNVSTLELGDSALYLCASSAPSTDTQYFGPGTRLTVL.